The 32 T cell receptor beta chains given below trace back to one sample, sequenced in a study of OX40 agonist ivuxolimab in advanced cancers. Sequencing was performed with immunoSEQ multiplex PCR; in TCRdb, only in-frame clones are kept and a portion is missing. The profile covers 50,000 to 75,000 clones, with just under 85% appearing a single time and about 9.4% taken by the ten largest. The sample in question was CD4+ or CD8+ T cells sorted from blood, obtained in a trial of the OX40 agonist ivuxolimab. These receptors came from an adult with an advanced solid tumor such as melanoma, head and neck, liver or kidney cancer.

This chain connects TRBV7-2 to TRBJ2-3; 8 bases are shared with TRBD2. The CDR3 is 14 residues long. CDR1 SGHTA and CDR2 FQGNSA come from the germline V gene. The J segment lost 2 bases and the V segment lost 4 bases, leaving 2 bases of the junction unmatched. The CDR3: CASSSAGDTDTQYF. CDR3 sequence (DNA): TGTGCCAGCAGCTCAGCGGGGGACACAGATACGCAGTATTTT.

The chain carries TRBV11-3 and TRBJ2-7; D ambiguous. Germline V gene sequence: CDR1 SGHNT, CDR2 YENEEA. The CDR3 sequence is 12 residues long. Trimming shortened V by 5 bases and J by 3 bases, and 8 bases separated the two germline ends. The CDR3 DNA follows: TGTGCCAGCAGCCTCGCACGCTACGAGCAGTACTTC. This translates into CASSLARYEQYF.

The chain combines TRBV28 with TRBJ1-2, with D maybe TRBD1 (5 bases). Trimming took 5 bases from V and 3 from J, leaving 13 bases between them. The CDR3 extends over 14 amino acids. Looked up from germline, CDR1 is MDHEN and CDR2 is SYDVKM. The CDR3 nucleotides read TGTGCCAGCAGTAGGATGGGAGGGGACTATGGCTACACCTTC. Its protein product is CASSRMGGDYGYTF.

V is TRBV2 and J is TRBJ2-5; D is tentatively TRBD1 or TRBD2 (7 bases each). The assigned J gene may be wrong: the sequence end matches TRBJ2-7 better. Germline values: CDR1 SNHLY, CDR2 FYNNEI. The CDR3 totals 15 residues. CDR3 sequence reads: CASTRGGTASYEQYF. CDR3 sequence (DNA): TGTGCCAGCACCAGGGGGGGGACAGCGTCCTACGAGCAGTACTTC.

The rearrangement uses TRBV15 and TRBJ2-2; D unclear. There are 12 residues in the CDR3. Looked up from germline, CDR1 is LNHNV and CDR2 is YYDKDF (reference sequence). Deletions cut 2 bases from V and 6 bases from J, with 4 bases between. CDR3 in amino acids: CATSRWAGELFF. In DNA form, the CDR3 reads TGTGCCACCAGCAGATGGGCCGGGGAGCTGTTTTTT.

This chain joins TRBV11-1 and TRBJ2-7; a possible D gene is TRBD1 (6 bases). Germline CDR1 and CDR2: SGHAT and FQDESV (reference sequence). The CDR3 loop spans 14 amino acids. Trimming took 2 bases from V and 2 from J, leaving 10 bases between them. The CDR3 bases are TGTGCCAGCAGCTTAATTCCAGGGGCCTACGAGCAGTACTTC. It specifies CASSLIPGAYEQYF. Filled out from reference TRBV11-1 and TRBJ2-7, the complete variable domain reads EAEVAQSPRYKITEKSQAVAFWCDPISGHATLYWYRQILGQGPELLVQFQDESVVDDSQLPKDRFSAERLKGVDSTLKIQPAELGDSAMYLCASSLIPGAYEQYFGPGTRLTVT.

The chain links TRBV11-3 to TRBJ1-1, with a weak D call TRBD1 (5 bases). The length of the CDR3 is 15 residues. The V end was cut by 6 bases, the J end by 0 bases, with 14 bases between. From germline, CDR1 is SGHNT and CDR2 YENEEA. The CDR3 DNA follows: TGTGCCAGCAGTACCAGAGGGGCCATGAACACTGAAGCTTTCTTT. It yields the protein CASSTRGAMNTEAFF. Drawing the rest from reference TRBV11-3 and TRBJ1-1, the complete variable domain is EAGVVQSPRYKIIEKKQPVAFWCNPISGHNTLYWYLQNLGQGPELLIRYENEEAVDDSQLPKDRFSAERLKGVDSTLKIQPAELGDSAVYLCASSTRGAMNTEAFFGQGTRLTVV.

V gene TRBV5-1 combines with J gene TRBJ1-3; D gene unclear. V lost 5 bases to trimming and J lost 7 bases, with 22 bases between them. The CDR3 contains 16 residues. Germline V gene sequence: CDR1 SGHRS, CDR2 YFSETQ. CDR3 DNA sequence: TGCGCCAGCAGTCAGCATCAACGGGGTGGTCGGAACACCATATATTTT. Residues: CASSQHQRGGRNTIYF.

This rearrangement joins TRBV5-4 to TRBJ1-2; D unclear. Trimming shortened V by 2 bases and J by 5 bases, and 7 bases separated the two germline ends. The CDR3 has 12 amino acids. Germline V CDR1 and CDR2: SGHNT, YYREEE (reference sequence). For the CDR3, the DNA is TGTGCCAGCAGCTTAACAGAATATGGCTACACCTTC. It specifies CASSLTEYGYTF.

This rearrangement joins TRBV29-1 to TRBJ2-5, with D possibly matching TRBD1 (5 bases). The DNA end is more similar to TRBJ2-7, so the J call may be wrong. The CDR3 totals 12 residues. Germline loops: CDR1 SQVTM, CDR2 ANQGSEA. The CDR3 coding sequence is TGCAGCGGTTATGACAGCTCCTACGAGCAGTACTTC. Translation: CSGYDSSYEQYF.

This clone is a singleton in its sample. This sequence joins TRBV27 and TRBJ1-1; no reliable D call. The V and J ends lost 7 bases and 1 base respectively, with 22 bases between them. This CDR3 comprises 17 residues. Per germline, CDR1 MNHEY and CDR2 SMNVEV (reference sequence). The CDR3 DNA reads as TGTGCCAGCATCGTCGCGGGCAGAAATTCAACGAACACTGAAGCTTTCTTT. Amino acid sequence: CASIVAGRNSTNTEAFF.

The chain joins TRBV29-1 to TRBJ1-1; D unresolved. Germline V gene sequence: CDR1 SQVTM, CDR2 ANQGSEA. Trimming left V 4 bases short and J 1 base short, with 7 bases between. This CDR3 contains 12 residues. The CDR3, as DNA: TGCAGCGTTGGGCCAGGGAACACTGAAGCTTTCTTT. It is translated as CSVGPGNTEAFF.

This CDR3 is CASSSGQGLEAFF. CDR3 nucleotide sequence: TGTGCCAGCAGCTCTGGACAGGGCCTTGAAGCTTTCTTT. This chain uses TRBV11-2 with TRBJ1-1; 8 bases map to TRBD1. V shed 4 bases and J 7 bases; nucleotides not matched to a gene: 5. Germline CDR1 and CDR2: SGHAT and FQNNGV. There are 13 residues in the CDR3.

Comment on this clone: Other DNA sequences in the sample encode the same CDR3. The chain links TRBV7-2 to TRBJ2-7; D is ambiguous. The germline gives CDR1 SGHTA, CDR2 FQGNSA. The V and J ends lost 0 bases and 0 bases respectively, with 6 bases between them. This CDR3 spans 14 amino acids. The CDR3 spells CASSLAAASYEQYF. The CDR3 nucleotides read TGTGCCAGCAGCTTAGCGGCAGCCTCCTACGAGCAGTACTTC.

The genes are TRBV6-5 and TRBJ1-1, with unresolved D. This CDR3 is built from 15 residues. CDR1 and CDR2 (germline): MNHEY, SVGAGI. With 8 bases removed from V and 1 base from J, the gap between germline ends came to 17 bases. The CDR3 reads CASFSRGRKNTEAFF. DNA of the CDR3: TGTGCCAGCTTTTCGCGGGGTAGAAAGAACACTGAAGCTTTCTTT.

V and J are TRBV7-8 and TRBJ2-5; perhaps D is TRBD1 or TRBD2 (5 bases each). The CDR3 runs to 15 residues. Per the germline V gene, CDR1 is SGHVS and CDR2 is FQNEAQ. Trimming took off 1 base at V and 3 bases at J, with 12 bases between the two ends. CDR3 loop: CASSLVPGRKETQYF. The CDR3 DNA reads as TGTGCCAGCAGCTTAGTGCCAGGGAGAAAAGAGACCCAGTACTTC.

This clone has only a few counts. In DNA form, the CDR3 reads TGTGCCAGCAGTGTGCGGACGGGGGGCACTGAAGCTTTCTTT. Translating it yields CASSVRTGGTEAFF. This sequence joins TRBV2 and TRBJ1-1, with D maybe TRBD1 (5 bases). Between the trimmed V and J ends, which lost 4 bases and 4 bases, there was a span of 13 bases. This CDR3 has 14 residues. Germline V lookup: CDR1 SNHLY, CDR2 FYNNEI.

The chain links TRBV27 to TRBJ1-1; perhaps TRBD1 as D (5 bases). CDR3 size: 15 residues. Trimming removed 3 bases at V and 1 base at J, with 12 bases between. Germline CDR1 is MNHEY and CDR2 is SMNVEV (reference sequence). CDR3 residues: CASSFTGAGNTEAFF. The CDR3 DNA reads TGTGCCAGCAGTTTCACCGGGGCAGGGAACACTGAAGCTTTCTTT.

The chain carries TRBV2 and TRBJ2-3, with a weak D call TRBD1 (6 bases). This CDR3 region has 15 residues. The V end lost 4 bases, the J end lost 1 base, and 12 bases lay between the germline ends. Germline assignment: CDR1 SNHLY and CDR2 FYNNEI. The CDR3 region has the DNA TGTGCCAGCAGTGTAAGGGGGACCGGCACAGATACGCAGTATTTT. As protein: CASSVRGTGTDTQYF. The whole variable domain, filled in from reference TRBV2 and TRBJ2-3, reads EPEVTQTPSHQVTQMGQEVILRCVPISNHLYFYWYRQILGQKVEFLVSFYNNEISEKSEIFDDQFSVERPDGSNFTLKIRSTKLEDSAMYFCASSVRGTGTDTQYFGPGTRLTVL.

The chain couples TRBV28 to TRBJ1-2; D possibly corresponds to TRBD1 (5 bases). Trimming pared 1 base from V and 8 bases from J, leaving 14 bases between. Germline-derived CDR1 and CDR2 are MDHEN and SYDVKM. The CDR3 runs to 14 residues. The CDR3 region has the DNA TGTGCCAGCAGTTTATTTGGGGGGGAGACAGGCTACACCTTC. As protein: CASSLFGGETGYTF.

The CDR3 nucleotides are TGTGCCAGCAGCTTGAGGGTAGGGGAGGCCGAGCAGTACTTC. It encodes CASSLRVGEAEQYF. The chain has TRBV5-4 and TRBJ2-7; the D gene is possibly TRBD2 (6 bases). Per the germline V gene, CDR1 is SGHNT and CDR2 is YYREEE (reference sequence). Trimming left V 1 base short and J 6 bases short, with 14 bases between. The CDR3 covers 14 residues.

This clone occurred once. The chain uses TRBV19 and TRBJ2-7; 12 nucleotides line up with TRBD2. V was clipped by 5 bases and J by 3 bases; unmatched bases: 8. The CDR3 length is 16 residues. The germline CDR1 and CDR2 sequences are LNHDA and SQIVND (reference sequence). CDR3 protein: CASSATLAGGYYEQYF. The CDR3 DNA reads TGTGCCAGTAGTGCGACACTAGCGGGAGGTTACTACGAGCAGTACTTC.

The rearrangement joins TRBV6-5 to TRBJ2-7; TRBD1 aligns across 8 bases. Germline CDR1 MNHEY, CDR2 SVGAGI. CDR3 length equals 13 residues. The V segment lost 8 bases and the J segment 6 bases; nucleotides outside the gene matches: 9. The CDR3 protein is CASLHGGTGEQYF. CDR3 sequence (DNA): TGTGCCAGCCTCCATGGGGGGACAGGCGAGCAGTACTTC.

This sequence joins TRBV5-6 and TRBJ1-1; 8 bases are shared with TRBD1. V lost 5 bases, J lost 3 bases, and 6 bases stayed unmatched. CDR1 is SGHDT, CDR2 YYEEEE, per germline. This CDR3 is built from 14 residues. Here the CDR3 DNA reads TGTGCCAGCAGTGCGGACAGGGAGGACACTGAAGCTTTCTTT. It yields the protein CASSADREDTEAFF. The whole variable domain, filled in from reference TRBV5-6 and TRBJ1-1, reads DAGVTQSPTHLIKTRGQQVTLRCSPKSGHDTVSWYQQALGQGPQFIFQYYEEEERQRGNFPDRFSGHQFPNYSSELNVNALLLGDSALYLCASSADREDTEAFFGQGTRLTVV.

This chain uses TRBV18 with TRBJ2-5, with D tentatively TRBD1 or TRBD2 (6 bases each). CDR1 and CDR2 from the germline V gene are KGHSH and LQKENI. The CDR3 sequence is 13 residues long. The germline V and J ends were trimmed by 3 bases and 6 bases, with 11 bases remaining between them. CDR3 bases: TGTGCCAGCTCACCGGGGGGCGAGAAGACCCAGTACTTC. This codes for CASSPGGEKTQYF. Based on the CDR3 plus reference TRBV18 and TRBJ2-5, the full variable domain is NAGVMQNPRHLVRRRGQEARLRCSPMKGHSHVYWYRQLPEEGLKFMVYLQKENIIDESGMPKERFSAEFPKEGPSILRIQQVVRGDSAAYFCASSPGGEKTQYFGPGTRLLVL.

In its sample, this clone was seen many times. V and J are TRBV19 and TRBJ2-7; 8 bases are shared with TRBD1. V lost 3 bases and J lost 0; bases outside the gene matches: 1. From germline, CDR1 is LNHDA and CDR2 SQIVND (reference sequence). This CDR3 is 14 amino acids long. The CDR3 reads CASSITGGSYEQYF. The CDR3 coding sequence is TGTGCCAGTAGTATCACAGGGGGCTCCTACGAGCAGTACTTC. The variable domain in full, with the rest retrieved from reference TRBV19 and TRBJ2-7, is DGGITQSPKYLFRKEGQNVTLSCEQNLNHDAMYWYRQDPGQGLRLIYYSQIVNDFQKGDIAEGYSVSREKKESFPLTVTSAQKNPTAFYLCASSITGGSYEQYFGPGTRLTVT.

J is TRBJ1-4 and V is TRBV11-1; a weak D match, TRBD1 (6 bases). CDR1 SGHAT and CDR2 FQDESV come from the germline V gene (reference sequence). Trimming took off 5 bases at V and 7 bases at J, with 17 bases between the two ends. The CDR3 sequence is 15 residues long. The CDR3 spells CASSPPGRGGEKLFF. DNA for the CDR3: TGTGCCAGCAGCCCCCCCGGCAGGGGCGGTGAAAAACTGTTTTTT.

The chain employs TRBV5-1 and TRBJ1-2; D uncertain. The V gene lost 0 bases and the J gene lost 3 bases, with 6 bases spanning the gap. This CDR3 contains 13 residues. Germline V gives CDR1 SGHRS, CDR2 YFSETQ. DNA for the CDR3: TGCGCCAGCAGCTTGGATCCCGACTATGGCTACACCTTC. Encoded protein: CASSLDPDYGYTF. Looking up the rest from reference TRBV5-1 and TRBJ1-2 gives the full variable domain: KAGVTQTPRYLIKTRGQQVTLSCSPISGHRSVSWYQQTPGQGLQFLFEYFSETQRNKGNFPGRFSGRQFSNSRSEMNVSTLELGDSALYLCASSLDPDYGYTFGSGTRLTVV.

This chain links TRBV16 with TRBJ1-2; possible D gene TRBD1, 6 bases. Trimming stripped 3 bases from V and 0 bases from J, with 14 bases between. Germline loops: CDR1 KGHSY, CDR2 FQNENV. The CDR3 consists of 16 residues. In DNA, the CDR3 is TGTGCCAGCAGCCATCGAACAGGGACGACTAACTATGGCTACACCTTC. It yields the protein CASSHRTGTTNYGYTF.

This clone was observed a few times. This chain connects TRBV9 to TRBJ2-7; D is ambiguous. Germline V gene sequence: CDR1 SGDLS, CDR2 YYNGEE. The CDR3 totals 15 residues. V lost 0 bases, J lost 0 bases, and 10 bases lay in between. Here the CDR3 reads CASSVGGVSSYEQYF. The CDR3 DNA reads TGTGCCAGCAGCGTAGGGGGTGTATCCTCCTACGAGCAGTACTTC.

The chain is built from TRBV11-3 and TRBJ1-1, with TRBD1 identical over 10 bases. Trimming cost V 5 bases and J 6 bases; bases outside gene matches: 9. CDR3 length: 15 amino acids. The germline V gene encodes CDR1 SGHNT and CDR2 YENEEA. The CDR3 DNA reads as TGTGCCAGCAGCCCGGGACAGGGGACGGGTCCTGAAGCTTTCTTT. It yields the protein CASSPGQGTGPEAFF.

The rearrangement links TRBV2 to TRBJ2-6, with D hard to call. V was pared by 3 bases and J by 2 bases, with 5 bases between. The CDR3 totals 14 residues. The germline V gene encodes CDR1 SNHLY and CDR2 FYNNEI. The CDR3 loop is CASSDSAGANVLTF. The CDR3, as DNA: TGTGCCAGCAGTGATTCAGCTGGGGCCAACGTCCTGACTTTC.